The following is a T cell receptor (beta chain) sequence with its context. In the source study's methods: Reference gene primer amplification yielded estimated nucleated cell counts. Some clones are missing from TCRdb's copy, which holds only in-frame ones; the method was immunoSEQ multiplex PCR. V and J calls and clone size come straight from that table; D and trimming were deduced from the DNA. The data hold some 120,000 clones, with more than 90% observed a single time. This sample was taken from a study of blood T cell repertoires in COVID-19. Study-wide background: The study drew acute and convalescent COVID-19 samples from the United States, Italy and Spain. PBMCs, B-cell-depleted T cells, or T cells were the source of the cDNA or gDNA that made up the material.

The specimen was peripheral blood. The receptor was derived from a man in his fifties with active COVID-19.

The CDR3 loop reads CASGLKPGLSTDTQYF. The CDR3 coding sequence is TGCGCCAGCGGGCTCAAACCGGGACTTAGCACAGATACGCAGTATTTT. The chain has TRBV5-1 and TRBJ2-3; possible D gene TRBD2, 6 bases. The length of the CDR3 is 16 residues. Germline V gene sequence: CDR1 SGHRS, CDR2 YFSETQ. V was pared by 7 bases and J by 0 bases, with 18 bases between.